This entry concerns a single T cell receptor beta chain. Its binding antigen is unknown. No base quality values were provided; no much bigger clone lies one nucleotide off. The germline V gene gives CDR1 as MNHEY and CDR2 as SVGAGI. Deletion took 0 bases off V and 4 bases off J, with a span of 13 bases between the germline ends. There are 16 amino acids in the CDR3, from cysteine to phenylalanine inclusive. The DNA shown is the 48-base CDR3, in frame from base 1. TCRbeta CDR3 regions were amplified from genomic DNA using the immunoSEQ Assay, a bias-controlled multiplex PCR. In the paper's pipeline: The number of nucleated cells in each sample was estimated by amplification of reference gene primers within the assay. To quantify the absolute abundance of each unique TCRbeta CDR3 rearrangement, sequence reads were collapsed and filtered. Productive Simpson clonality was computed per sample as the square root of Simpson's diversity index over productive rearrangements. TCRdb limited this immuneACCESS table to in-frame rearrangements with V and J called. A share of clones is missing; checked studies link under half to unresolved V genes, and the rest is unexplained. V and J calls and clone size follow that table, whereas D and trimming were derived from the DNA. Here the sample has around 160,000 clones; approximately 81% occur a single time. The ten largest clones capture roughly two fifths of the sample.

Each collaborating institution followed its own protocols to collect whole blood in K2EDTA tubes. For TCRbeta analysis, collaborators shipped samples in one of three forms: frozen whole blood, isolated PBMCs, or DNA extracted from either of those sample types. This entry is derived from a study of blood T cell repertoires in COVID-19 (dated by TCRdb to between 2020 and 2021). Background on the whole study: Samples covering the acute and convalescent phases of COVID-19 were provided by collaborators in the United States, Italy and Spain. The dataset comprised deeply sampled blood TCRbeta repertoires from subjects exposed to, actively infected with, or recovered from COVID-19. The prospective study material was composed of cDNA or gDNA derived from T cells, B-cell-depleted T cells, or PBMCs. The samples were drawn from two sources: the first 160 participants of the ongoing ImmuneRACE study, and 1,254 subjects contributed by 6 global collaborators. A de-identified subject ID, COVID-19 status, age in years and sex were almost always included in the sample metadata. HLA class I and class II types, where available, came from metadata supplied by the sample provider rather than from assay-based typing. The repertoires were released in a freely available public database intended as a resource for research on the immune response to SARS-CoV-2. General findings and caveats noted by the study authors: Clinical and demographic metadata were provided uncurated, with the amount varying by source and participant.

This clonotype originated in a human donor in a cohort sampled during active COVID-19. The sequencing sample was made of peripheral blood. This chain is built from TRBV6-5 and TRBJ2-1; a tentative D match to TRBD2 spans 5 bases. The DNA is TGTGCCAGCAGTTACTCCGCGGAGGATCCATACAATGAGCAGTTCTTC. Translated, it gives CASSYSAEDPYNEQFF.